Sequencing of this T cell receptor (beta chain) was carried out in a study of regulatory T cells in long-lasting Graves disease. Study overall: Less than 3 months of antithyroid drugs had been taken by newly diagnosed Graves' patients.

Ten or more counts support this clonotype. Antigen unknown. Time point indicated: newly diagnosed GD, antithyroid drugs for less than 3 months. PBMC RNA served as the TCR library source. American Thyroid Association guidelines were used to diagnose Graves' disease. Trimming took off 7 bases at V and 3 bases at J, with 16 bases between the two ends. The CDR3 is made up of 14 amino acids. Study conclusions and caveats: Preferential use of TRBV28, TRBJ1-2 and TRBJ2-5 was seen in persistent disease.

Construction of the TCR beta libraries employed iRepertoire HTBI primers in conjunction with Arm-PCR of CDR3 regions. TCRdb reprocessed the multiplex PCR reads via MiXCR and lists one record per CDR3 protein. The sample lists a few hundred thousand distinct CDR3 sequences, 20% to 25% seen once, with more than 11% in the top ten. The genes are TRBV12-3 or TRBV12-4 and TRBJ2-7; D is perhaps TRBD2 (6 bases). The sequence derives from a female donor with Graves disease. Here the sequenced sample was peripheral blood mononuclear cells (PBMCs), taken at new diagnosis, from a patient treated with antithyroid drugs. The CDR3 nucleotides are TGTGCCAGCACCCGGGGAGGAGGGCTCTACGAGCAGTACTTC. This translates into CASTRGGGLYEQYF.